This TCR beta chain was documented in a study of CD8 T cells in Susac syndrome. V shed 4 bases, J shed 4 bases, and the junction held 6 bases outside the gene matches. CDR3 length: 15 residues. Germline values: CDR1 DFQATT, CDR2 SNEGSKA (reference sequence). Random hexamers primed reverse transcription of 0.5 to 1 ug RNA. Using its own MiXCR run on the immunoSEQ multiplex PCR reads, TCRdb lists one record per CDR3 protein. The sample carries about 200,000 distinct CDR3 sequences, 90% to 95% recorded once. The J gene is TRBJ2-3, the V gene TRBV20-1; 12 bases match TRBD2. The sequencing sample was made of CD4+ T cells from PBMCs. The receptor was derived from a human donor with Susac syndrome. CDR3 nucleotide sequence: TGCAGTGCTACTTCTAGCGGGGGGGCGGCAGATACGCAGTATTTT. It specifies CSATSSGGAADTQYF.